The rows below give T cell receptor beta chains drawn from one sample of a study of early T cells in non-severe SARS-CoV-2 infection. TCRdb independently ran MiXCR on the 5' RACE reads; one entry per CDR3 protein. The profile shows about 53,000 distinct CDR3 sequences, approximately 12% of them singletons. The source was whole blood, collected at baseline. These receptors all stem from an adult who was a healthcare worker with PCR-confirmed SARS-CoV-2 infection or an uninfected control (not recorded which). Both conserved end residues are part of each CDR3. Fields, in order: V gene, J gene, D gene, clone size, CDR3 protein, CDR3 DNA. A D gene is named only where the DNA matches it firmly. Where a row states a size, it is once, few, many or the class of an expanded clone; other rows omit it.

v_call: TRBV24-1
j_call: TRBJ2-1
d_call: TRBD1
clone_size: few
cdr3_aa: CATRDRGNNEQFF
cdr3_nt: TGTGCCACCCGGGACAGGGGAAACAATGAGCAGTTCTTC

v_call: TRBV9
j_call: TRBJ1-6
d_call: NA
clone_size: few
cdr3_aa: CASSSGDLNSPLHF
cdr3_nt: TGTGCCAGCAGTTCAGGGGATCTCAATTCACCCCTCCACTTT

v_call: TRBV27
j_call: TRBJ2-3
d_call: NA
clone_size: NA
cdr3_aa: CASSSRPLDGLYTDTQYF
cdr3_nt: TGTGCCAGCAGTTCCCGGCCCCTAGATGGACTATACACAGATACGCAGTATTTT

v_call: TRBV7-2
j_call: TRBJ2-5
d_call: NA
clone_size: NA
cdr3_aa: CASSGGSTRQETQYF
cdr3_nt: TGTGCCAGCAGCGGGGGGTCTACTCGACAAGAGACCCAGTACTTC

v_call: TRBV28
j_call: TRBJ2-7
d_call: NA
clone_size: many
cdr3_aa: CASRTPRGDYEQYF
cdr3_nt: TGTGCCAGCAGGACCCCGAGAGGGGACTACGAGCAGTACTTC

v_call: TRBV11-2
j_call: TRBJ1-6
d_call: NA
clone_size: many
cdr3_aa: CASSLASYNSPLHF
cdr3_nt: TGTGCCAGCAGCTTAGCTTCCTATAATTCACCCCTCCACTTT

v_call: TRBV7-3
j_call: TRBJ2-1
d_call: NA
clone_size: few
cdr3_aa: CASSTRGGGDNEQFF
cdr3_nt: TGTGCCAGCAGCACCCGAGGGGGTGGGGACAATGAGCAGTTCTTC

v_call: TRBV7-2
j_call: TRBJ2-1
d_call: NA
clone_size: NA
cdr3_aa: CASSLTGHEQFF
cdr3_nt: TGTGCCAGCAGCTTAACGGGCCACGAGCAGTTCTTC

v_call: TRBV9
j_call: TRBJ1-5
d_call: NA
clone_size: few
cdr3_aa: CASSPSAGLHQPQHF
cdr3_nt: TGTGCCAGCAGCCCTTCGGCCGGGCTACATCAGCCCCAGCATTTT

v_call: TRBV29-1
j_call: TRBJ2-7
d_call: TRBD2
clone_size: NA
cdr3_aa: CSVEEAGRGYEQYF
cdr3_nt: TGCAGCGTTGAAGAAGCGGGGCGCGGGTACGAGCAGTACTTC

v_call: TRBV28
j_call: TRBJ1-6
d_call: NA
clone_size: NA
cdr3_aa: CASKPPDRIGGPLHF
cdr3_nt: TGTGCCAGCAAACCTCCGGACAGAATCGGAGGGCCCCTCCACTTT

v_call: TRBV19
j_call: TRBJ2-7
d_call: TRBD2
clone_size: few
cdr3_aa: CASKGGTSGRPSDYYEQYF
cdr3_nt: TGTGCCAGTAAGGGGGGGACTAGCGGGAGGCCATCAGACTACTACGAGCAGTACTTC

v_call: TRBV7-3
j_call: TRBJ2-5
d_call: NA
clone_size: many
cdr3_aa: CASSPTGGITKETQYF
cdr3_nt: TGTGCCAGCAGCCCTACCGGCGGGATAACGAAAGAGACCCAGTACTTC

v_call: TRBV6-1
j_call: TRBJ1-1
d_call: NA
clone_size: NA
cdr3_aa: CASSGMTGNTEAFF
cdr3_nt: TGTGCCAGCAGTGGTATGACAGGGAACACTGAAGCTTTCTTT

v_call: TRBV5-4
j_call: TRBJ2-1
d_call: TRBD2
clone_size: many
cdr3_aa: CASQRREGANEQFF
cdr3_nt: TGTGCCAGCCAGAGGCGGGAGGGTGCCAATGAGCAGTTCTTC

v_call: TRBV20-1
j_call: TRBJ1-3
d_call: NA
clone_size: few
cdr3_aa: CSARDQGIAGNTIYF
cdr3_nt: TGCAGTGCTAGAGATCAAGGGATCGCTGGAAACACCATATATTTT

v_call: TRBV11-2
j_call: TRBJ2-2
d_call: NA
clone_size: NA
cdr3_aa: CASSSGPTILNTGELFF
cdr3_nt: TGTGCCAGCAGCTCGGGACCAACTATACTAAACACCGGGGAGCTGTTTTTT

v_call: TRBV7-9
j_call: TRBJ2-1
d_call: NA
clone_size: NA
cdr3_aa: CASSPGTNEQFF
cdr3_nt: TGTGCCAGCAGCCCGGGGACAAATGAGCAGTTCTTC

v_call: TRBV28
j_call: TRBJ2-7
d_call: NA
clone_size: NA
cdr3_aa: CASSSGHTYEQYF
cdr3_nt: TGTGCCAGCAGTTCGGGACATACCTACGAGCAGTACTTC

v_call: TRBV7-2
j_call: TRBJ2-1
d_call: NA
clone_size: NA
cdr3_aa: CASTFGMQNNEQFF
cdr3_nt: TGTGCCAGCACCTTTGGTATGCAGAACAATGAGCAGTTCTTC

v_call: TRBV7-2
j_call: TRBJ2-4
d_call: TRBD1
clone_size: few
cdr3_aa: CASSPDRGRRYF
cdr3_nt: TGTGCCAGCAGCCCGGACAGGGGGCGTCGTTACTTC

v_call: TRBV10-1
j_call: TRBJ2-1
d_call: TRBD2
clone_size: many
cdr3_aa: CASSEPGTSGRQFF
cdr3_nt: TGCGCCAGCAGTGAGCCCGGGACTAGCGGGAGGCAGTTCTTC

v_call: TRBV20-1
j_call: TRBJ2-1
d_call: NA
clone_size: many
cdr3_aa: CSARADYRGRNEQFF
cdr3_nt: TGCAGTGCTAGAGCGGACTATCGGGGCAGGAATGAGCAGTTCTTC

v_call: TRBV11-2
j_call: TRBJ1-1
d_call: NA
clone_size: NA
cdr3_aa: CASRSFGAPSEAFF
cdr3_nt: TGTGCCAGCAGGTCCTTTGGGGCCCCCAGTGAAGCTTTCTTT

v_call: TRBV11-2
j_call: TRBJ1-4
d_call: NA
clone_size: NA
cdr3_aa: CASSLQGYEKLFF
cdr3_nt: TGTGCCAGCAGCTTACAGGGTTATGAAAAACTGTTTTTT

v_call: TRBV11-2
j_call: TRBJ2-6
d_call: NA
clone_size: many
cdr3_aa: CASSRSRLGQERRKTGANVLTF
cdr3_nt: TGTGCCAGCAGCCGTTCGAGGCTTGGGCAGGAAAGAAGGAAAACTGGGGCCAACGTCCTGACTTTC

v_call: TRBV28
j_call: TRBJ2-7
d_call: TRBD2
clone_size: few
cdr3_aa: CASTFSGSAHEQYF
cdr3_nt: TGTGCCAGCACGTTTAGCGGGAGTGCCCACGAGCAGTACTTC

v_call: TRBV25-1
j_call: TRBJ2-7
d_call: NA
clone_size: NA
cdr3_aa: CASSDYEQYF
cdr3_nt: TGTGCCAGCAGTGACTACGAGCAGTACTTC

v_call: TRBV18
j_call: TRBJ1-1
d_call: NA
clone_size: NA
cdr3_aa: CASSPSSATGRLNTEAFF
cdr3_nt: TGTGCCAGCTCACCCTCATCGGCGACTGGCCGCTTGAACACTGAAGCTTTCTTT

v_call: TRBV20-1
j_call: TRBJ2-1
d_call: TRBD2
clone_size: many
cdr3_aa: CSARDLRSDGSGRGEQFF
cdr3_nt: TGCAGTGCTAGAGATTTGAGGTCGGATGGGAGCGGGAGGGGTGAGCAGTTCTTC

v_call: TRBV28
j_call: TRBJ1-2
d_call: NA
clone_size: many
cdr3_aa: CASSLKNSYGYTF
cdr3_nt: TGTGCCAGCAGTTTAAAGAACAGCTATGGCTACACCTTC

v_call: TRBV29-1
j_call: TRBJ2-3
d_call: NA
clone_size: NA
cdr3_aa: CSVVELLDTQYF
cdr3_nt: TGCAGCGTTGTTGAACTCTTGGATACGCAGTATTTT

v_call: TRBV27
j_call: TRBJ2-7
d_call: NA
clone_size: once
cdr3_aa: CASSLSGNHEQYF
cdr3_nt: TGTGCCAGCAGTTTATCGGGGAATCACGAGCAGTACTTC

v_call: TRBV20-1
j_call: TRBJ2-1
d_call: TRBD2
clone_size: few
cdr3_aa: CSARTSGSNNEQFF
cdr3_nt: TGCAGTGCTCGGACTAGCGGGAGTAACAATGAGCAGTTCTTC

v_call: TRBV14
j_call: TRBJ2-1
d_call: NA
clone_size: few
cdr3_aa: CASSQLYAANEQFF
cdr3_nt: TGTGCCAGCAGCCAACTCTATGCGGCCAATGAGCAGTTCTTC

v_call: TRBV4-3
j_call: TRBJ1-1
d_call: NA
clone_size: many
cdr3_aa: CASSQYFSQNTEAFF
cdr3_nt: TGCGCCAGCAGCCAGTATTTTTCGCAGAACACTGAAGCTTTCTTT

v_call: TRBV5-1
j_call: TRBJ1-1
d_call: TRBD1
clone_size: many
cdr3_aa: CASSFEGATEAFF
cdr3_nt: TGCGCCAGCAGCTTTGAGGGGGCGACTGAAGCTTTCTTT

v_call: TRBV18
j_call: TRBJ1-5
d_call: NA
clone_size: many
cdr3_aa: CASSPTGEPNQPQHF
cdr3_nt: TGTGCCAGCTCACCAACCGGGGAACCCAATCAGCCCCAGCATTTT

v_call: TRBV20-1
j_call: TRBJ2-3
d_call: NA
clone_size: few
cdr3_aa: CSARVVGWERDTQYF
cdr3_nt: TGCAGTGCTAGAGTGGTTGGTTGGGAAAGGGATACGCAGTATTTT

v_call: TRBV4-3
j_call: TRBJ2-1
d_call: TRBD2
clone_size: few
cdr3_aa: CASSQDWTSAYNEQFF
cdr3_nt: TGCGCCAGCAGCCAAGATTGGACTAGCGCCTACAATGAGCAGTTCTTC

v_call: TRBV29-1
j_call: TRBJ2-7
d_call: NA
clone_size: NA
cdr3_aa: CSVGFWATGRVYEQYF
cdr3_nt: TGCAGCGTTGGATTTTGGGCGACAGGGAGGGTCTACGAGCAGTACTTC

v_call: TRBV5-4
j_call: TRBJ1-1
d_call: NA
clone_size: NA
cdr3_aa: CASSMYDRLNTEAFF
cdr3_nt: TGTGCCAGCAGCATGTATGACAGGTTGAACACTGAAGCTTTCTTT

v_call: TRBV11-3
j_call: TRBJ2-2
d_call: NA
clone_size: many
cdr3_aa: CASSGASNTGELFF
cdr3_nt: TGTGCCAGCAGTGGCGCCTCGAACACCGGGGAGCTGTTTTTT

v_call: TRBV29-1
j_call: TRBJ1-6
d_call: TRBD1
clone_size: many
cdr3_aa: CSVRTGEYSPLHF
cdr3_nt: TGCAGCGTGAGGACAGGGGAATACTCACCCCTCCACTTT

v_call: TRBV5-4
j_call: TRBJ2-1
d_call: TRBD2
clone_size: NA
cdr3_aa: CASSLEGLAGRTKFF
cdr3_nt: TGTGCCAGCAGCTTGGAGGGACTAGCGGGACGTACGAAGTTCTTC

v_call: TRBV2
j_call: TRBJ2-7
d_call: TRBD2
clone_size: NA
cdr3_aa: CASSEAIAGVNCEQYF
cdr3_nt: TGTGCCAGCAGTGAAGCCATAGCGGGAGTGAACTGCGAGCAGTACTTC

v_call: TRBV19
j_call: TRBJ1-2
d_call: NA
clone_size: NA
cdr3_aa: CASSNDHYGYTF
cdr3_nt: TGTGCCAGTAGTAACGATCACTATGGCTACACCTTC

v_call: TRBV6-2/TRBV6-3
j_call: TRBJ2-7
d_call: NA
clone_size: many
cdr3_aa: CASSYYPGSSYEQYF
cdr3_nt: TGTGCCAGCAGTTACTATCCTGGGAGCTCCTACGAGCAGTACTTC

v_call: TRBV11-2
j_call: TRBJ2-3
d_call: NA
clone_size: many
cdr3_aa: CASSSVHTDTQYF
cdr3_nt: TGTGCCAGCAGCTCGGTTCACACAGATACGCAGTATTTT

v_call: TRBV11-2
j_call: TRBJ2-7
d_call: TRBD1
clone_size: NA
cdr3_aa: CASIKDRGLNEQYF
cdr3_nt: TGTGCCAGCATCAAAGACAGGGGTTTGAACGAGCAGTACTTC

v_call: TRBV24-1
j_call: TRBJ1-4
d_call: NA
clone_size: many
cdr3_aa: CATSDSSRKLFF
cdr3_nt: TGTGCCACCAGTGATTCATCACGGAAACTGTTTTTT

v_call: TRBV14
j_call: TRBJ1-6
d_call: TRBD1
clone_size: NA
cdr3_aa: CASSQERNRGSPLHF
cdr3_nt: TGTGCCAGCAGCCAAGAACGAAACAGGGGATCACCCCTCCACTTT

v_call: TRBV28
j_call: TRBJ2-2
d_call: TRBD1
clone_size: NA
cdr3_aa: CASSFGMGQTNTGELFF
cdr3_nt: TGTGCCAGCAGTTTCGGGATGGGACAGACGAACACCGGGGAGCTGTTTTTT

v_call: TRBV27
j_call: TRBJ1-1
d_call: NA
clone_size: NA
cdr3_aa: CASSPGRGWGTEAFF
cdr3_nt: TGTGCCAGCAGTCCCGGACGGGGGTGGGGCACTGAAGCTTTCTTT

v_call: TRBV7-9
j_call: TRBJ2-2
d_call: NA
clone_size: NA
cdr3_aa: CASSFTVGELFF
cdr3_nt: TGTGCCAGCAGCTTTACGGTCGGGGAGCTGTTTTTT

v_call: TRBV20-1
j_call: TRBJ2-1
d_call: TRBD2
clone_size: NA
cdr3_aa: CSARGTSGRSNEQFF
cdr3_nt: TGCAGTGCTAGGGGGACTAGCGGGAGGAGTAATGAGCAGTTCTTC

v_call: TRBV2
j_call: TRBJ2-5
d_call: TRBD1
clone_size: NA
cdr3_aa: CASSPTGQETQYF
cdr3_nt: TGTGCCAGCAGTCCGACAGGGCAAGAGACCCAGTACTTC

v_call: TRBV11-2
j_call: TRBJ2-3
d_call: TRBD1
clone_size: NA
cdr3_aa: CASSHPTDRKTDTQYF
cdr3_nt: TGTGCCAGCAGTCACCCCACGGACAGGAAAACAGATACGCAGTATTTT

v_call: TRBV2
j_call: TRBJ2-4
d_call: NA
clone_size: few
cdr3_aa: CAGRLQGKDIQYF
cdr3_nt: TGTGCCGGACGCCTTCAGGGGAAAGACATTCAGTACTTC